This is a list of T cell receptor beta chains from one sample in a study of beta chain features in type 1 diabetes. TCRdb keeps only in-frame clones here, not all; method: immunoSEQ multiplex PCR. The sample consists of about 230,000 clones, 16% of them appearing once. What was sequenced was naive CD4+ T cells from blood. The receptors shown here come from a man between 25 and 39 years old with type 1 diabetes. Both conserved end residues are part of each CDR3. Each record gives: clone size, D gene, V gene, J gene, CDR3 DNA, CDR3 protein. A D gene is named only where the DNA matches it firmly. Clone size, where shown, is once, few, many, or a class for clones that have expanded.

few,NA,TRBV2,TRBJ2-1,TGTGCCAGCGGCACCGGGACCTCATACAATGAGCAGTTCTTC,CASGTGTSYNEQFF
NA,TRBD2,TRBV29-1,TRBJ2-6,TGCAGCGTTGTGGGTCGAATAGCGGGACCCTCTGGGGCCAACGTCCTGACTTTC,CSVVGRIAGPSGANVLTF
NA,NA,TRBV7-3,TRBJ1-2,TGTGCCAGCAGCTTAAATGGGGTCGGGAACTATGGCTACACCTTC,CASSLNGVGNYGYTF
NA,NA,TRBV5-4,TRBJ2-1,TGTGCCAGCAGTCCAAGCCTCTCCTACAATGAGCAGTTCTTC,CASSPSLSYNEQFF
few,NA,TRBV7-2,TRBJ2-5,TGTGCCAGCAGCGTAACTAGCCAAGAGACCCAGTACTTC,CASSVTSQETQYF
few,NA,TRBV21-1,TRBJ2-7,NA,CASSHVAQGTYEQYF
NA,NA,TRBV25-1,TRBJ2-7,TGTGCCAGCAGTGATATCGGGGGGCGCCCCTACGAGCAGTACTTC,CASSDIGGRPYEQYF
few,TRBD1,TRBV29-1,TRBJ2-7,TGCAGCGCTCGGGACAGTGAGAGCTCCTACGAGCAGTACTTC,CSARDSESSYEQYF
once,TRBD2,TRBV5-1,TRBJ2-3,TGCGCCAGCAGCTTGGAGCTAGCGGGATCGGATACGCAGTATTTT,CASSLELAGSDTQYF
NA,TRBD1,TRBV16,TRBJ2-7,TGTGCCAGCAGCACACGGACAGGCGGCTACGAGCAGTACTTC,CASSTRTGGYEQYF
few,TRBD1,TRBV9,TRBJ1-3,TGTGCCAGCAGCGTAGGGAGGCGACAGGGCCCTGGAAACACCATATATTTT,CASSVGRRQGPGNTIYF